The present T cell receptor (beta chain) was sequenced within a study of spatial heterogeneity in lung cancer. TCR cDNA molecules were tagged individually, and each one carried a unique molecular identifier. TCRdb called the 5' RACE reads again in MiXCR, with one record for every CDR3 protein. The repertoire holds some 83,000 distinct CDR3 sequences, with 7% to 9% as singletons. This clonotype was seen only a few times. The time point was: sample taken at primary tumor resection. In each case, whole RNA from tumor, nontumor lung or frozen PBMC was sequenced unsorted. V was cut by 4 bases and J by 5 bases, with 18 bases left in between. This CDR3 is 15 amino acids long. The germline gives CDR1 SGHTA, CDR2 FQGNSA.

The chain employs TRBV7-2 and TRBJ2-7; the D gene is possibly TRBD1 (5 bases). The clonotype originates from a male donor with early-stage non-small cell lung cancer. The sequencing here drew on PBMCs, taken at surgery. This CDR3 is CASSSWGSPEDEQYF. For the CDR3, the DNA is TGTGCCAGCAGCTCCTGGGGCTCCCCAGAGGACGAGCAGTACTTC.